These 6 T cell receptor beta chains share one sample of origin, sequenced in a study of blood T cell repertoires in COVID-19. The protocol was immunoSEQ multiplex PCR, while the TCRdb copy is restricted to in-frame clones and leaves out a portion. The table lists some 350,000 clones, 88% of them singletons. The source material was peripheral blood. The receptors here all came from a woman between 65 and 79 years old with COVID-19, enrolled during active disease.

J is TRBJ1-1 and V is TRBV5-1, with 8 bases fitting TRBD1. CDR1 and CDR2 from the germline V gene are SGHRS and YFSETQ. The junction had 3 bases not matched to a gene; V was cut back by 2 bases and J by 3 bases. The CDR3 has 14 residues. This CDR3 is CASSFNRGYTEAFF. The CDR3 bases are TGCGCCAGCAGCTTTAACAGGGGGTACACTGAAGCTTTCTTT.

This clone was detected only once. The genes are TRBV4-3 and TRBJ2-2, with 11 bases matching TRBD2. J gave up 7 bases and V 0 bases, and 7 bases lay outside the gene matches. Germline CDR1 is LGHNA and CDR2 is YSLEER. The CDR3 totals 17 residues. CDR3 protein: CASSQDRASGGFGELFF. The CDR3 bases are TGCGCCAGCAGCCAAGATAGGGCTAGCGGGGGGTTCGGGGAGCTGTTTTTT.

The gene calls are TRBV5-4 and TRBJ2-7, with TRBD1 matching 8 bases. Germline V gene data show CDR1 as SGHNT and CDR2 as YYREEE (reference sequence). This CDR3 has 14 amino acids. J lost 5 bases, V lost 4 bases, and 8 bases had no gene match. The CDR3 DNA is TGTGCCAGCAGCGTCTGGACAGGGTCCAACGAGCAGTACTTC. Its translation is CASSVWTGSNEQYF.

V and J are TRBV4-1 and TRBJ1-6; D is uncertain. CDR1 MGHRA and CDR2 YSYEKL come from the germline V gene. The CDR3 spans 14 residues. With 4 bases removed from V and 12 bases from J, the gap between germline ends came to 16 bases. The CDR3 DNA reads TGCGCCAGCAGCCTTCTCTTGGGTGAGGTACCCCTCCACTTT. Translation: CASSLLLGEVPLHF.

This chain joins TRBV20-1 and TRBJ2-5, with 7 bases fitting TRBD2. The junction had 3 bases not matched to a gene; V was cut back by 3 bases and J by 5 bases. The CDR3 totals 12 residues. Germline V gene lookup returns CDR1 DFQATT and CDR2 SNEGSKA (reference sequence). CDR3 sequence reads: CSASPGRETQYF. The CDR3 DNA follows: TGCAGTGCTAGTCCCGGGAGGGAGACCCAGTACTTC.

Here the CDR3 reads CASSPPDRDRVIGYTF. In nucleotides, the CDR3 is TGTGCCAGCTCACCACCGGACCGGGACAGGGTTATTGGCTACACCTTC. The chain recombines TRBV18 with TRBJ1-2; 9 bases fit TRBD1. CDR3 length: 16 amino acids. Trimming at V came to 0 bases and at J to 7 bases, leaving 9 bases not matched to a gene. Germline V CDR1 and CDR2: KGHSH, LQKENI.